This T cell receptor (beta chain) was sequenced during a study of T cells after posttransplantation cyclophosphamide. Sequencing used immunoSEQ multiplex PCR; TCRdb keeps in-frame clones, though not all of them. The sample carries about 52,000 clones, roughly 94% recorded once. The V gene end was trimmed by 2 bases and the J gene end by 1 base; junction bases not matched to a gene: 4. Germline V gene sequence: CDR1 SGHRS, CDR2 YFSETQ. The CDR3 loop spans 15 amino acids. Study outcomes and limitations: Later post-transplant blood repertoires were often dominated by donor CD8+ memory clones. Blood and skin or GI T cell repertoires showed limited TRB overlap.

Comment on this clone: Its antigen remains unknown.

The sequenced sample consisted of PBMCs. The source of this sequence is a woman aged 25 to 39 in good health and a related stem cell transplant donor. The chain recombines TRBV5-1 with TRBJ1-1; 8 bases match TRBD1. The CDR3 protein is CASSLQGGGNTEAFF. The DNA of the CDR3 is TGCGCCAGCAGCTTACAGGGGGGAGGGAACACTGAAGCTTTCTTT.